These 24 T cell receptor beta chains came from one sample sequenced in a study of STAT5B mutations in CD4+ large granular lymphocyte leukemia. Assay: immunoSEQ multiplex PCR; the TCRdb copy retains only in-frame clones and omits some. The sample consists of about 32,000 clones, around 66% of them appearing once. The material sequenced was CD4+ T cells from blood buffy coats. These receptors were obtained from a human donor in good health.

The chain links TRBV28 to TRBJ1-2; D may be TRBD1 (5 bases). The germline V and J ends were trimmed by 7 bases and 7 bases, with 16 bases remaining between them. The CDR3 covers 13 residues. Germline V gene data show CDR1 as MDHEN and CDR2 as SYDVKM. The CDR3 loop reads CASTITGVPGYTF. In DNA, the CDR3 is TGTGCCAGCACCATCACGGGGGTCCCTGGCTACACCTTC.

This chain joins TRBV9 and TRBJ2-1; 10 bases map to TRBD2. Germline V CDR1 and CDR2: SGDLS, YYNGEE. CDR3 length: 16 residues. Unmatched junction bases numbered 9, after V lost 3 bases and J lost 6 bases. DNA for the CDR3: TGTGCCAGCAGCGCCGCTGTAGCGGGGGGACTCAATGAGCAGTTCTTC. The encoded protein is CASSAAVAGGLNEQFF.

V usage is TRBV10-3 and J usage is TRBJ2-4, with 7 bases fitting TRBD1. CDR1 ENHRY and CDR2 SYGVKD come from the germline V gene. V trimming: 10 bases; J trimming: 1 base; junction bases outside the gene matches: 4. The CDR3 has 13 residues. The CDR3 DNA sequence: TGTGCCAGGGGACAGTCCGCCAAAAACATTCAGTACTTC. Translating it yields CARGQSAKNIQYF.

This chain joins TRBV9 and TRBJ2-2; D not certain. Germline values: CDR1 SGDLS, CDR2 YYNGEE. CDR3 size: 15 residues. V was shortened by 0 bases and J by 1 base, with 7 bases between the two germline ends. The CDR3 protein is CASSVGAGNTGELFF. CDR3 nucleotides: TGTGCCAGCAGCGTAGGGGCAGGGAACACCGGGGAGCTGTTTTTT.

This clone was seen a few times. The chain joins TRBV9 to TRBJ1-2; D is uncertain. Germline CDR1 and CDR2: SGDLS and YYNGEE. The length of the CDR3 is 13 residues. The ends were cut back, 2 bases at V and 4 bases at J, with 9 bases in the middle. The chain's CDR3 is CASSVRQTYGYTF. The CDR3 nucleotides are TGTGCCAGCAGCGTTAGGCAGACCTATGGCTACACCTTC.

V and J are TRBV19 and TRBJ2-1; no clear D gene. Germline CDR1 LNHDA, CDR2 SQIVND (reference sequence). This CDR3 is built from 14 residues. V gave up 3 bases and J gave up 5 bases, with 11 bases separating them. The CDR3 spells CASSMRGFDNEQFF. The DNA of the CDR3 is TGTGCCAGTAGTATGCGCGGATTCGACAATGAGCAGTTCTTC.

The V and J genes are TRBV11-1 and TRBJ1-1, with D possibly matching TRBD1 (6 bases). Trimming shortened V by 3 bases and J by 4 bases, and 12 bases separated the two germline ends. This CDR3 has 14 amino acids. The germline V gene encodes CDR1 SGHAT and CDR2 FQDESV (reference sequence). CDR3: CASSFDGQSTEAFF. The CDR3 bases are TGTGCCAGCAGCTTCGACGGACAGAGCACTGAAGCTTTCTTT.

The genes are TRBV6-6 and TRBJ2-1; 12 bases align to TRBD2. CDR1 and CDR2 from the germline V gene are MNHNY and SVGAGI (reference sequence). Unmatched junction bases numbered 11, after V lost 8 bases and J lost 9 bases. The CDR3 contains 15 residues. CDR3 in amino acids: CASLAGGGQGFEQFF. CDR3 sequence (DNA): TGTGCCAGCCTAGCGGGGGGGGGCCAAGGTTTTGAGCAGTTCTTC.

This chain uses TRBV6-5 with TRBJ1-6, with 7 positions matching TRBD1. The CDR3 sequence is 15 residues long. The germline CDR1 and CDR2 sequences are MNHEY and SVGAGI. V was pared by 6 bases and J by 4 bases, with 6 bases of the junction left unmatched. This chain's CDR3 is CASRRDRSYNSPLHF. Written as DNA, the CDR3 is TGTGCCAGCAGACGGGACAGATCTTATAATTCACCCCTCCACTTT.

The CDR3 spells CASSLWPPSVRTDTQYF. The CDR3 bases are TGCGCCAGCAGCTTGTGGCCCCCTAGCGTCAGGACAGATACGCAGTATTTT. The chain couples TRBV5-1 to TRBJ2-3, with a tentative D call TRBD2 (6 bases). Germline V CDR1 and CDR2: SGHRS, YFSETQ. Trimming removed 1 base at V and 3 bases at J, with 18 bases between. This CDR3 has 17 amino acids.

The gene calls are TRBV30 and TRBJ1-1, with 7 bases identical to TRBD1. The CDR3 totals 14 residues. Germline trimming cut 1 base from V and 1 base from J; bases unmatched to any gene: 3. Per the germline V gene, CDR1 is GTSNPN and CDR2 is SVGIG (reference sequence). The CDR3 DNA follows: TGTGCCTGGAGTGGTCAGGGGGGGAACACTGAAGCTTTCTTT. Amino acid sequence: CAWSGQGGNTEAFF. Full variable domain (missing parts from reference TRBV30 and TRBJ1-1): SQTIHQWPATLVQPVGSPLSLECTVEGTSNPNLYWYRQAAGRGLQLLFYSVGIGQISSEVPQNLSASRPQDRQFILSSKKLLLSDSGFYLCAWSGQGGNTEAFFGQGTRLTVV.

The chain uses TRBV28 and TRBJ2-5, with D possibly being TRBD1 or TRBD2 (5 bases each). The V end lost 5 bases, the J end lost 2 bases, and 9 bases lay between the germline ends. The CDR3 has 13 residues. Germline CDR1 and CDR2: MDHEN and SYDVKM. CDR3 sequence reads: CASSPGRQETQYF. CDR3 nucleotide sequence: TGTGCCAGCAGTCCGGGGCGGCAAGAGACCCAGTACTTC.

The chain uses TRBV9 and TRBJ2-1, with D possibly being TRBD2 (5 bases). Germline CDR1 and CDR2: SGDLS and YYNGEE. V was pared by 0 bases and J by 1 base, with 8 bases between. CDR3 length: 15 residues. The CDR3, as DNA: TGTGCCAGCAGCGTAGGTGGCGGGTCCTACAATGAGCAGTTCTTC. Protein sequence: CASSVGGGSYNEQFF.

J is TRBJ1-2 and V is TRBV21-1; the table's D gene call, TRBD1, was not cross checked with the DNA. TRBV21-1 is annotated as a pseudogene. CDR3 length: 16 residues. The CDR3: CASSKNEQPHNYGYTF. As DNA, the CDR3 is TGTGCCAGCAGCAAAAATGAACAGCCGCATAACTATGGCTACACCTTC.

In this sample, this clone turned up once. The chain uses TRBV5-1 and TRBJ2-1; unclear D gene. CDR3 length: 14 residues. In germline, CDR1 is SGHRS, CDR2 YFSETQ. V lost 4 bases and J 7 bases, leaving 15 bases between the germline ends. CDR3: CASSKVLTGNEQFF. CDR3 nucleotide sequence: TGCGCCAGCAGCAAAGTACTTACTGGGAATGAGCAGTTCTTC.

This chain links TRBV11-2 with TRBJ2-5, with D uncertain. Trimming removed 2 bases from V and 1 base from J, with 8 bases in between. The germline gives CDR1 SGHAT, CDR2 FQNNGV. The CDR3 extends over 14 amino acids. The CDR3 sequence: CASSLRGFQETQYF. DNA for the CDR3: TGTGCCAGCAGCTTAAGAGGCTTCCAAGAGACCCAGTACTTC.

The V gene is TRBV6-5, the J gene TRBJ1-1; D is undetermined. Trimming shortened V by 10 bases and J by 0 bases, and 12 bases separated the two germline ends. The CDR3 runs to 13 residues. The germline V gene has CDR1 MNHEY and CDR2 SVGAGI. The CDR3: CATVKLLNTEAFF. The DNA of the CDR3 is TGTGCCACTGTCAAGCTCCTGAACACTGAAGCTTTCTTT.

The CDR3 DNA reads as TGTGCCAGCAGTCCAGAGGACCGCAATCCCTACGAGCAGTACTTC. Residues: CASSPEDRNPYEQYF. The rearrangement joins TRBV6-7 to TRBJ2-7; no clear D. TRBV6-7 is an ORF, and what it does is uncertain. Trimming pared 5 bases from V and 2 bases from J, leaving 16 bases between. The CDR3 extends over 15 amino acids.

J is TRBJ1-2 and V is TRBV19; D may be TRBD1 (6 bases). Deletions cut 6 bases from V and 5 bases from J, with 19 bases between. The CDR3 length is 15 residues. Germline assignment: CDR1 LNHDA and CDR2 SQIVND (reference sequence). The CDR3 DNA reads TGTGCCAGTAGCCCCCAGGGGAGGGAATTTTATGGCTACACCTTC. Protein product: CASSPQGREFYGYTF.

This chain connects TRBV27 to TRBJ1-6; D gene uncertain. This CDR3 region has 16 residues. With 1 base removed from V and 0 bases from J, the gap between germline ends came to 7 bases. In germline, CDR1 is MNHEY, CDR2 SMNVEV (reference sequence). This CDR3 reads CASSLFHSSYNSPLHF. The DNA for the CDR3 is TGTGCCAGCAGTTTATTCCACAGCTCCTATAATTCACCCCTCCACTTT.

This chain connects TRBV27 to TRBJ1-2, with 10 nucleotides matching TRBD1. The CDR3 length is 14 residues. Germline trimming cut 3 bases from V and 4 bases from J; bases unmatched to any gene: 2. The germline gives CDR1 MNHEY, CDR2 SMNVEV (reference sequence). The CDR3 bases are TGTGCCAGCAGTTTCCGGGACAGGGGCTATGGCTACACCTTC. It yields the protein CASSFRDRGYGYTF.

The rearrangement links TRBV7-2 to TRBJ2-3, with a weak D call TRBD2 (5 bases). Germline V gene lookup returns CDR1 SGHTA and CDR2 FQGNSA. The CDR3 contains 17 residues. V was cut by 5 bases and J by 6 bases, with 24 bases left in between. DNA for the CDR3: TGTGCCAGCAGCAAAGAGAGGGCGGGCCTGGTCCCTGATACGCAGTATTTT. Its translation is CASSKERAGLVPDTQYF.

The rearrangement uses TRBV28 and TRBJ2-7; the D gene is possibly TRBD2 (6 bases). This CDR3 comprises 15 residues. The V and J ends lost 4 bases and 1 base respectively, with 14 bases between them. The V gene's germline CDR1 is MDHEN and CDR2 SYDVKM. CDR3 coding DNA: TGTGCCAGCAGTTCCTCCTGGGCGGGGTCCTACGAGCAGTACTTC. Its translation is CASSSSWAGSYEQYF.

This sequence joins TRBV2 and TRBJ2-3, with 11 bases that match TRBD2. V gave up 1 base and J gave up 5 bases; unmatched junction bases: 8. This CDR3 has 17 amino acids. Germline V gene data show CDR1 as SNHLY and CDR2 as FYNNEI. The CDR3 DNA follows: TGTGCCAGCAGTGAAGGGGCACTAGCGGGGGCAAGAGATACGCAGTATTTT. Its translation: CASSEGALAGARDTQYF.